This TCR beta chain was retrieved from a study of blood T cell repertoires in COVID-19. In the authors' methods: Estimation of nucleated cell counts relied on the amplification of reference gene primers. TCRdb keeps only in-frame clones here, not all; method: immunoSEQ multiplex PCR. V and J calls and clone size are copied from that table; D and trimming were computed from the DNA. The sample yields about 220,000 clones, roughly 85% seen once. Patients of the Seattle cohort, enrolled during active infection, were followed longitudinally. Per germline, CDR1 MNHEY and CDR2 SVGEGT. Trimming shortened V by 5 bases and J by 10 bases, and 18 bases separated the two germline ends. The CDR3 is made up of 14 amino acids. In its sample, this clone was seen once.

The chain uses TRBV6-2 or TRBV6-3 and TRBJ2-1; possible D gene TRBD1, 5 bases. The clonotype originates from a woman in her 70s with COVID-19, enrolled during active disease. The sequenced sample was peripheral blood. In DNA form, the CDR3 reads TGTGCCAGCAGTCCAAAGGGGCTCCCCAGGGAGCAGTTCTTC. This encodes CASSPKGLPREQFF.